The T cell receptor beta chain under discussion was sequenced for a study of cytomegalovirus exposure and HLA in healthy donors. Sequencing used immunoSEQ multiplex PCR; TCRdb keeps in-frame clones, though not all of them. The sample has approximately 73,000 clones, 85% to 95% seen once. This TCR came from a man aged 18-30 years in good health and CMV-seronegative. Input material: PBMCs.

In DNA form, the CDR3 reads TGTGCCAGCAGCTTGCGCGGAGGCACAGATACGCAGTATTTT. It encodes CASSLRGGTDTQYF. The rearrangement links TRBV5-4 to TRBJ2-3, with no clear D. The CDR3 consists of 14 residues. V lost 1 base, J lost 1 base, and 7 bases lay in between. Per germline, CDR1 SGHNT and CDR2 YYREEE (reference sequence). Based on the CDR3 plus reference TRBV5-4 and TRBJ2-3, the full variable domain is ETGVTQSPTHLIKTRGQQVTLRCSSQSGHNTVSWYQQALGQGPQFIFQYYREEENGRGNFPPRFSGLQFPNYSSELNVNALELDDSALYLCASSLRGGTDTQYFGPGTRLTVL.